This T cell receptor beta chain was identified during a study of T cells in Graves' hyperthyroidism and ophthalmopathy. Findings and limits, study-wide: The authors' 13 V-J model separated ophthalmopathy from stable hyperthyroidism.

Criteria for exclusion of patients were uncontrolled infection, other autoimmune disease, pregnancy or lactation. The V gene's germline CDR1 is SNHLY and CDR2 FYNNEI. The trim removed 6 bases at V and 3 bases at J, leaving 4 bases unmatched. The CDR3 extends over 15 amino acids. RNA transcripts were the template for amplifying TCR beta CDR3 regions. When the TCR CDR3 underwent first-round RT-PCR, the HTBI primer set was used. TCRdb processed the multiplex PCR reads anew with MiXCR; each CDR3 protein has one entry. The sample includes around 620,000 distinct CDR3 sequences, 14% of them seen just once. This clonotype was picked up many times. Its matching antigen is unknown.

The chain joins TRBV2 to TRBJ2-3; TRBD2 matches at 12 bases. The source is a woman between 18 and 29 years old with Graves' ophthalmopathy. Source material: blood. The CDR3 DNA reads TGTGCCAGCAGCGCCGGGACTAGCGGGACAGATACGCAGTATTTT. It yields the protein CASSAGTSGTDTQYF. The full variable domain, its missing parts supplied by reference TRBV2 and TRBJ2-3, is EPEVTQTPSHQVTQMGQEVILRCVPISNHLYFYWYRQILGQKVEFLVSFYNNEISEKSEIFDDQFSVERPDGSNFTLKIRSTKLEDSAMYFCASSAGTSGTDTQYFGPGTRLTVL.